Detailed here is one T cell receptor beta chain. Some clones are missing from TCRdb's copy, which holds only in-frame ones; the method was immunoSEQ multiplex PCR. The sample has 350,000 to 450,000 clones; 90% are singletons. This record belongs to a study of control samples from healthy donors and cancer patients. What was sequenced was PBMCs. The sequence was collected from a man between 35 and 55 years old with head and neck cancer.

The CDR3: CASSMSRDHGELFF. CDR3 sequence (DNA): TGTGCCAGTAGTATGAGCAGGGACCACGGGGAGCTGTTTTTT. The chain recombines TRBV19 with TRBJ2-2, with D possibly called TRBD1 or TRBD2 (5 bases each). Per germline, CDR1 LNHDA and CDR2 SQIVND (reference sequence). This CDR3 spans 14 amino acids. The ends were cut back, 3 bases at V and 7 bases at J, with 12 bases in the middle.